This T cell receptor (beta chain) is drawn from a study of blood T cell repertoires in COVID-19. Ten or more counts support this clone. Libraries were prepared by immunoSEQ multiplex PCR; TCRdb keeps only in-frame clonotypes and omits some of them. Of 150,000 to 200,000 clones listed, roughly 85% are singletons. The CDR3 length is 14 residues. The V end was cut by 2 bases, the J end by 2 bases, with 9 bases between. Germline V CDR1 and CDR2: MDHEN, SYDVKM. Recruitment covered 25 or so US areas and drew participants whose ages spanned about 18 to 90 years. Cohort 3 donors counted as recovered after two negative PCRs, clearance, or resolved symptoms.

Sequencing was carried out using PBMCs or T cells enriched from blood (not recorded which). The J gene is TRBJ1-1, the V gene TRBV28; D is unresolved. The sequence was collected from a woman under 30 who had recovered from COVID-19. The CDR3 DNA is TGTGCCAGCAGTTTAACGGGGAGAAACACTGAAGCTTTCTTT. The encoded protein is CASSLTGRNTEAFF. The variable domain in full, with the rest retrieved from reference TRBV28 and TRBJ1-1, is DVKVTQSSRYLVKRTGEKVFLECVQDMDHENMFWYRQDPGLGLRLIYFSYDVKMKEKGDIPEGYSVSREKKERFSLILESASTNQTSMYLCASSLTGRNTEAFFGQGTRLTVV.